This TCR beta chain emerged from a study of human T cells and chemical hapten exposure. The authors' total RNA extraction used unfractionated whole blood. The study used a library that attached unique molecular identifiers to individual cDNA molecules. Using its own MiXCR run on the 5' RACE reads, TCRdb lists one record per CDR3 protein. The repertoire holds about 80,000 distinct CDR3 sequences, 7% to 8% seen once, with roughly 2.4% in the top ten. The CDR3 has 18 residues. CDR1 and CDR2 (germline): KGHDR, SFDVKD. Deletions cut 3 bases from V and 1 base from J, with 18 bases between. The clonotype originates from a male donor in good health. This chain joins TRBV24-1 and TRBJ2-1; D may be TRBD1 (6 bases). The chain's CDR3 is CATSDPKQGSGSYNEQFF. DNA for the CDR3: TGTGCCACCAGTGATCCGAAACAGGGTAGTGGTTCCTACAATGAGCAGTTCTTC.